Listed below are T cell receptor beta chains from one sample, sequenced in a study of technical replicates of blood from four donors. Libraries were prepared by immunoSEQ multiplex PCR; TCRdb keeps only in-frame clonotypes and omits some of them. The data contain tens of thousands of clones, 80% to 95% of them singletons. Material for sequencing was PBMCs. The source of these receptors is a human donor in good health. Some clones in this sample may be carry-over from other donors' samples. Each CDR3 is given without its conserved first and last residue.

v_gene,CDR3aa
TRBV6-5,ATGPGNQPQH
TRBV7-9,ASSSYPLGLAGGGIQY
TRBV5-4,ASSQMVSNTEAF
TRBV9,ASSASGQGYEQY
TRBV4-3,ASSQKAEAGDTQY
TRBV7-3,ASSPTSGGAPYNEQF
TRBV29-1,SLSGLAGGVSTDTQY
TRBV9,ASSSGGSGTYNEQF
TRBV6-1,ASRGTGSLYEQY
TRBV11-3,ASSFTSTGRAF
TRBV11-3,ASSLGLGQNEQF
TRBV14,ASSQHLEGEQF
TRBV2,ASSTTDRVNSPLH
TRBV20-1,SGQGARGYT
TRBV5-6,ASSLGEWRGGQY
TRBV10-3,AILMSGWQY
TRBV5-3,ASSQDITGNYEQY
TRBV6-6,ASTLGAGNTIY
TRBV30,AWRGGQGATEAF
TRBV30,AWSVGTGVVYEQY
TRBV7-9,ASSSPTAHTGELF
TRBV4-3,ASSQAGVPNEQF
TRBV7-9,ASSWGLSNEKLF
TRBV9,ASSVAPGSPEKLF
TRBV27,ASSPGTSGSYEQY
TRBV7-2,ASSSSRETQY
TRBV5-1,ASSQTGESNTIY
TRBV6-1,ASSESLRTGAEQY
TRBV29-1,SVEEALNQPQH
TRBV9,ASSVAALAGGNTDTQY
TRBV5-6,ASNSGTGELF
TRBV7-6,ASSSGTSNSPLH
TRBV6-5,ASTGLAGNEQF
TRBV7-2,ASSQRGGHQETQY
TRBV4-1,ASSNPGQRTTDTQY
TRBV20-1,SAGGTVV
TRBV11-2,ASSFTTGDEQY
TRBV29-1,SVGRGWDTEAF
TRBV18,ASSPTPGLATPEQF
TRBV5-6,ASSLRDQPQH
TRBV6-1,ASSGRESGTDTQY
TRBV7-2,ASSLVGGASYNEQF
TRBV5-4,ASSLGPGEAYGYT
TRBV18,ASSPVTGGNTIY
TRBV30,ASVPVPGTQY
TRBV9,ASSVGRNTEAF
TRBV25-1,ASRLGGSRGYT
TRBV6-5,ASSATGGHKDTQY
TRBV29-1,SVGSGNQPQH
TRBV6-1,ASSTPGQYHGYT
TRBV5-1,ASSSSGGYNEQF